The 13 T cell receptor beta chains presented below share a single source sample, sequenced in a study of blood T cell repertoires in COVID-19 (dated by TCRdb to 2018 to 2021). The method behind the library was the immunoSEQ multiplex PCR assay. TCRdb re-hosts the immuneACCESS table, in-frame sequences only. Its copies lack some clones; in the studies checked, an unresolved V gene accounts for under half of them, and the cause for the rest is not known. For this sample there are some 200,000 clones; roughly 81% appear just once. The top ten clones comprise 10% to 15% of the sample. Sample: peripheral blood. The receptors here all came from a woman of 80 years or more with COVID-19, enrolled during active disease.

The rearrangement joins TRBV24-1 to TRBJ2-1; 8 bases align to TRBD2. Trimming removed 2 bases from V and 2 bases from J; junction bases left unmatched: 4. CDR3 length: 16 amino acids. Germline CDR1 and CDR2: KGHDR and SFDVKD. The CDR3 loop reads CATSDSGTRTYNEQFF. The CDR3 nucleotides are TGTGCCACCAGTGATTCCGGGACTAGAACCTACAATGAGCAGTTCTTC.

The gene calls are TRBV7-9 and TRBJ1-1; maybe TRBD1 (5 bases). This CDR3 spans 16 amino acids. V was pared by 1 base and J by 3 bases, with 15 bases between. The germline CDR1 and CDR2 sequences are SEHNR and FQNEAQ (reference sequence). CDR3 sequence (DNA): TGTGCCAGCAGCTTAGGTCCGGGGGTAGGGGACACTGAAGCTTTCTTT. Its protein product is CASSLGPGVGDTEAFF.

The chain combines TRBV11-2 with TRBJ2-3; TRBD2 matches at 7 bases. This CDR3 comprises 16 residues. V shed 5 bases, J shed 2 bases, and the junction held 10 bases outside the gene matches. The V gene's germline CDR1 is SGHAT and CDR2 FQNNGV. Written as DNA, the CDR3 is TGTGCCAGCAGCCGAGGGACTATCAGATTCACAGATACGCAGTATTTT. Protein product: CASSRGTIRFTDTQYF.

This chain connects TRBV7-3 to TRBJ1-6, with D unresolved. Trimming shortened V by 1 base and J by 12 bases, and 13 bases separated the two germline ends. This CDR3 contains 14 residues. CDR1 and CDR2 (germline): SGHTA, FQGTGA. CDR3 in amino acids: CASSLNAVAGPLHF. In nucleotides, the CDR3 is TGTGCCAGCAGCTTAAACGCGGTTGCGGGACCCCTCCACTTT.

This clone was recorded a few times. The same CDR3 arises from other DNA sequences in this sample as well. The rearrangement uses TRBV12-3 or TRBV12-4 and TRBJ1-5; D call uncertain. This CDR3 contains 13 residues. The V and J ends lost 2 bases and 2 bases respectively, with 4 bases between them. CDR3 in amino acids: CASSLTGNQPQHF. As DNA, the CDR3 is TGTGCCAGCAGTTTAACAGGCAATCAGCCCCAGCATTTT.

CDR3 DNA: TGCGCCAGCAGGATAAGCGGCCCTTATTGGGAGACCCAGTACTTC. It specifies CASRISGPYWETQYF. The chain joins TRBV5-1 to TRBJ2-5, with D perhaps TRBD2 (5 bases). This CDR3 is 15 amino acids long. CDR1 and CDR2 (germline): SGHRS, YFSETQ. The V and J ends lost 5 bases and 5 bases respectively, with 19 bases between them.

This clone was found many times. DNA of the CDR3: TGTGCCAGCAGTTCCCCGGGACAGGGACATCTGGAGCAGTACTTC. Its translation: CASSSPGQGHLEQYF. The rearrangement joins TRBV6-6 to TRBJ2-7; 9 positions agree with TRBD1. The CDR3 consists of 15 residues. CDR1 MNHNY and CDR2 SVGAGI come from the germline V gene (reference sequence). Trimming took 4 bases from V and 7 from J; bases not matched to a gene: 11.

V is TRBV7-8 and J is TRBJ2-1; perhaps TRBD2 as D (5 bases). Trimming shortened V by 6 bases and J by 0 bases, and 12 bases separated the two germline ends. The CDR3 is 15 amino acids. The V gene's germline CDR1 is SGHVS and CDR2 FQNEAQ. The CDR3: CASSSGWSSYNEQFF. As DNA, the CDR3 is TGTGCCAGCAGTTCGGGATGGAGCTCCTACAATGAGCAGTTCTTC. Full variable domain (remainder filled in from reference TRBV7-8 and TRBJ2-1): GAGVSQSPRYKVAKRGQDVALRCDPISGHVSLFWYQQALGQGPEFLTYFQNEAQLDKSGLPSDRFFAERPEGSVSTLKIQRTQQEDSAVYLCASSSGWSSYNEQFFGPGTRLTVL.

The rearrangement uses TRBV29-1 and TRBJ1-2; the match to TRBD1 covers 9 bases. The germline V gene encodes CDR1 SQVTM and CDR2 ANQGSEA. The CDR3 totals 11 residues. The junction had 2 bases not matched to a gene; V was cut back by 7 bases and J by 5 bases. CDR3 sequence: CSGGTGYGYTF. The CDR3 nucleotides read TGCAGCGGCGGGACAGGGTATGGCTACACCTTC.

This clone has a single count. The chain employs TRBV2 and TRBJ2-7; 7 nucleotides align to TRBD1. The CDR3 has 13 residues. Germline V gene lookup returns CDR1 SNHLY and CDR2 FYNNEI. The ends lost 6 bases at V and 2 bases at J; junction bases unmatched: 4. The CDR3 nucleotides are TGTGCCAGCAGGCATACAGGGGCCTACGAGCAGTACTTC. Translation gives CASRHTGAYEQYF.

The chain uses TRBV25-1 and TRBJ1-2; 9 bases fit TRBD1. CDR3 size: 17 residues. Unmatched junction bases numbered 9, after V lost 4 bases and J lost 0 bases. Germline CDR1 reads MGHDK; CDR2 reads SYGVNS. CDR3 in DNA: TGTGCCAGCAGTGGGTGGACAGGGGTCCAAGCTAACTATGGCTACACCTTC. Amino acids: CASSGWTGVQANYGYTF.

This clone was observed a single time. This sequence joins TRBV9 and TRBJ2-7; TRBD2 matches at 11 bases. The CDR3 is made up of 15 amino acids. V lost 0 bases, J lost 1 base, and 0 bases stayed unmatched. In germline, CDR1 is SGDLS, CDR2 YYNGEE. The CDR3 loop is CASSVGLAGSYEQYF. DNA of the CDR3: TGTGCCAGCAGCGTAGGACTAGCGGGGTCCTACGAGCAGTACTTC.

The rearrangement uses TRBV20-1 and TRBJ1-1; 7 nucleotides agree with TRBD1. Germline V CDR1 and CDR2: DFQATT, SNEGSKA (reference sequence). The CDR3 has 11 amino acids. Losses at the gene ends were 6 bases for V and 11 bases for J; bases not matched to a gene: 9. CDR3 loop: CSAGTVEGAFF. Here the CDR3 DNA reads TGCAGTGCGGGGACAGTTGAAGGGGCTTTCTTT.